A single TCR beta chain is shown here with its context. TCRdb's copy holds only in-frame clones and misses some; the assay was immunoSEQ multiplex PCR. The profile shows 700,000 or so clones, 70% to 90% of them singletons. The sample comes from a study of shared T cell receptors in the human thymus. In germline, CDR1 is LNHDA, CDR2 SQIVND (reference sequence). V dropped 6 bases and J dropped 4; count of bases not matched to a gene: 7. This CDR3 region has 14 residues. This sample was also put to use in a study of human thymus T cells.

This TCR derives from a girl less than two years old with a congenital heart defect. This chain uses TRBV19 with TRBJ2-5, with 8 bases identical to TRBD1. The sample taken for sequencing was thymocytes. The CDR3 DNA sequence: TGTGCCAGTAGCCCCACAGGGGGTCGAGAGACCCAGTACTTC. Amino acids: CASSPTGGRETQYF.